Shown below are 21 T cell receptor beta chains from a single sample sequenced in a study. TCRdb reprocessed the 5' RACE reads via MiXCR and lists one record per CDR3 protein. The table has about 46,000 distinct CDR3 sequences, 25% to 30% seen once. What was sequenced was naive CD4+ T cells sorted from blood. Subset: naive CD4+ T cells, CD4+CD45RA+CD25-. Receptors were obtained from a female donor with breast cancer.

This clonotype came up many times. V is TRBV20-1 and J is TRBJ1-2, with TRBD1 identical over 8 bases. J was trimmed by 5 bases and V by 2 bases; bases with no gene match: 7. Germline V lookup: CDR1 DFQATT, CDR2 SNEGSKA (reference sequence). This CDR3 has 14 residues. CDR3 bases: TGCAGTGCTAGAAATAACAGGGGGAGGTATGGCTACACCTTC. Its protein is CSARNNRGRYGYTF.

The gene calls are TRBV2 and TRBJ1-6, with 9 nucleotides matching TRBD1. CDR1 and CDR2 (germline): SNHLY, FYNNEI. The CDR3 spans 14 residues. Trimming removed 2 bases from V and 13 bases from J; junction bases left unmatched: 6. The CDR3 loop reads CASSEWGQGLPLHF. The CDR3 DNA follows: TGTGCCAGCAGTGAATGGGGACAGGGATTGCCCCTCCACTTT.

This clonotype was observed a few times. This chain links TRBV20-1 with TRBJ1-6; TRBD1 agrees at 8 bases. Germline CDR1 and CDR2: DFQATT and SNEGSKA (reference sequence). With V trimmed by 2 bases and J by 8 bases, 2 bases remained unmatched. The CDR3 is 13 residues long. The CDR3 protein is CSARTGGYSPLHF. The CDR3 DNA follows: TGCAGTGCTAGAACAGGGGGTTATTCACCCCTCCACTTT.

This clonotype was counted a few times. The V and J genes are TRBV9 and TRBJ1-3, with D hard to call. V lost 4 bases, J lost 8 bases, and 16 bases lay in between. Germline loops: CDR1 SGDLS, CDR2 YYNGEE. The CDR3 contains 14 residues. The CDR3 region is CASSPRGVGDTIYF. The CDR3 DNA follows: TGTGCCAGCAGCCCTCGTGGGGTCGGAGACACCATATATTTT.

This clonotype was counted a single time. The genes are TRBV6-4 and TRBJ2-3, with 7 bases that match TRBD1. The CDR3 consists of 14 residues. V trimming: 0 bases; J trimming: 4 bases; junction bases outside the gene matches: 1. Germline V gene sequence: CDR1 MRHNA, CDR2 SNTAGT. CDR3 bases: TGTGCCAGCAGTGACTCAGGGGGCGCAGATACGCAGTATTTT. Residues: CASSDSGGADTQYF.

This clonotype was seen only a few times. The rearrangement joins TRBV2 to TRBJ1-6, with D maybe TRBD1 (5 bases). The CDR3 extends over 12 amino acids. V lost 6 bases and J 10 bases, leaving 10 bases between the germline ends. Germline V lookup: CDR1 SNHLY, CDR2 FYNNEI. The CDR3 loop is CASSRAGSPLHF. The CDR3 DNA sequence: TGTGCCAGCAGCAGGGCAGGATCACCCCTCCACTTT.

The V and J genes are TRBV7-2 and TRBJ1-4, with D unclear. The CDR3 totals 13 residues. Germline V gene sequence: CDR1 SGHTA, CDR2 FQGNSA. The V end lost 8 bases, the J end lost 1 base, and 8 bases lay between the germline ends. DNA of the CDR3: TGTGCCAGCCAAGATTTAACTAATGAAAAACTGTTTTTT. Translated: CASQDLTNEKLFF.

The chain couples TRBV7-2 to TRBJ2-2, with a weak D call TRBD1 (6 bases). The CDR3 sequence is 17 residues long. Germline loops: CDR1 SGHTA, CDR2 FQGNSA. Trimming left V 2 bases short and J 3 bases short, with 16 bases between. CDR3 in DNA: TGTGCCAGCAGCTTATCAGGGGTCTATGGCTACACCGGGGAGCTGTTTTTT. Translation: CASSLSGVYGYTGELFF.

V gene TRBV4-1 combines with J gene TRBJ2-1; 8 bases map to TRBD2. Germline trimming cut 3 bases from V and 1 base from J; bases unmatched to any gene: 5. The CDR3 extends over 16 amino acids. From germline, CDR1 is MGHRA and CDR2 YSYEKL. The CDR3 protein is CASSHTGGVSYNEQFF. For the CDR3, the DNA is TGCGCCAGCAGCCACACGGGAGGGGTATCCTACAATGAGCAGTTCTTC.

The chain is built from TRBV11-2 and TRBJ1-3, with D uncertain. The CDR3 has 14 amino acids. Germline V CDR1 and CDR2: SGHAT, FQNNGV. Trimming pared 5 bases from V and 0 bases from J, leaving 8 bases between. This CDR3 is CASSGGSSGNTIYF. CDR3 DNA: TGTGCCAGCAGCGGAGGCAGCTCTGGAAACACCATATATTTT.

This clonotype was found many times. The CDR3 DNA reads TGCAGCGTTGTCTCCCAGGAAGGAGAGACCCAGTACTTC. This sequence encodes CSVVSQEGETQYF. This sequence joins TRBV29-1 and TRBJ2-5; D is uncertain. V lost 4 bases to trimming and J lost 4 bases, with 13 bases between them. Germline lookup yields CDR1 SQVTM and CDR2 ANQGSEA. CDR3 length equals 13 residues. Supplemented by reference TRBV29-1 and TRBJ2-5, the full variable domain reads SAVISQKPSRDICQRGTSLTIQCQVDSQVTMMFWYRQQPGQSLTLIATANQGSEATYESGFVIDKFPISRPNLTFSTLTVSNMSPEDSSIYLCSVVSQEGETQYFGPGTRLLVL.

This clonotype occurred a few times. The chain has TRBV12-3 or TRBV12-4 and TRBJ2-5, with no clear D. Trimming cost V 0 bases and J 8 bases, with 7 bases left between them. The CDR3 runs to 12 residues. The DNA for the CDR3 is TGTGCCAGCAGTTTAGCGGCAGGAACCCAGTACTTC. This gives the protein CASSLAAGTQYF.

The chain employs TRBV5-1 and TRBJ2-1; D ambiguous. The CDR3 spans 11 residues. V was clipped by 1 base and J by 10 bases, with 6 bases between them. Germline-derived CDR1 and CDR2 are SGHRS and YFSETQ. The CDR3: CASSLLGEQFF. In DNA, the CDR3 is TGCGCCAGCAGCTTGTTGGGAGAGCAGTTCTTC.

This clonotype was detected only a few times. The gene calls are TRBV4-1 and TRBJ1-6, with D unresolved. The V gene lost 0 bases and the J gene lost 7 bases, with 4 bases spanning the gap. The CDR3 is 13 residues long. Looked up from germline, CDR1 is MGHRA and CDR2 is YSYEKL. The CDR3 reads CASSQDPNSPLHF. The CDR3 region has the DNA TGCGCCAGCAGCCAAGATCCGAATTCACCCCTCCACTTT.

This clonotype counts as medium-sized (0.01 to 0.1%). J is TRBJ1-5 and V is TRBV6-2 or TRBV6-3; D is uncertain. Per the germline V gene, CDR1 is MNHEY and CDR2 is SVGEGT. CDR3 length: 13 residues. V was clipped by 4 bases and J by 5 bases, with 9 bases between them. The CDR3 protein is CASSLIFHQPQHF. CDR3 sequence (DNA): TGTGCCAGCAGTTTGATCTTCCATCAGCCCCAGCATTTT.

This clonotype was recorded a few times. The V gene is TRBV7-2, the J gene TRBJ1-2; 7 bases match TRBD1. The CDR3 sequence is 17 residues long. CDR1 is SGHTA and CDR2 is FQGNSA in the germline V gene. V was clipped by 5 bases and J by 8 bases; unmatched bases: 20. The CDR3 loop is CASSPRWDSQTPRGYTF. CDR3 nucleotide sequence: TGTGCCAGCAGCCCCCGGTGGGACAGCCAAACTCCTAGGGGCTACACCTTC.

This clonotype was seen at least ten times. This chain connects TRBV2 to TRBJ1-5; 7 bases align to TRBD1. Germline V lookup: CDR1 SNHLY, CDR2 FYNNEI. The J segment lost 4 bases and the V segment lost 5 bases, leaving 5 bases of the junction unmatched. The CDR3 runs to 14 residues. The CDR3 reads CASSRDSQNQPQHF. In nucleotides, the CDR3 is TGTGCCAGCAGTAGGGACAGTCAAAATCAGCCCCAGCATTTT.

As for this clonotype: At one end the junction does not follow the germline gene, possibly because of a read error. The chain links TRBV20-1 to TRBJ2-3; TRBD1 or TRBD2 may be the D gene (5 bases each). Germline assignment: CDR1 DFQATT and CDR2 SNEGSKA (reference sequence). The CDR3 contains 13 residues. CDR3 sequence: CSALGAGTGTQYF. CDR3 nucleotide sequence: TGCAGTGCCCTCGGGGCTGGCACAGGTACGCAGTATTTT.

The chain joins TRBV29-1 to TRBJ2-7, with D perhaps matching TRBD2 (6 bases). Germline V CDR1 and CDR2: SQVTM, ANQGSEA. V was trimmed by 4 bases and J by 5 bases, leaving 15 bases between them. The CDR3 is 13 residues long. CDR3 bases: TGCAGCGTTGGGGCTGGGGGAGGCCACGAGCAGTACTTC. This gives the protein CSVGAGGGHEQYF.

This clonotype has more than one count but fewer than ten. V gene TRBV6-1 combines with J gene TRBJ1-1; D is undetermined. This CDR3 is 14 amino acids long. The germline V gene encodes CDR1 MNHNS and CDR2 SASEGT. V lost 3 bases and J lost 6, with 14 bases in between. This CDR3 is CASSETVGRAEAFF. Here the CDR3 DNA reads TGTGCCAGCAGTGAGACTGTAGGCCGAGCTGAAGCTTTCTTT.

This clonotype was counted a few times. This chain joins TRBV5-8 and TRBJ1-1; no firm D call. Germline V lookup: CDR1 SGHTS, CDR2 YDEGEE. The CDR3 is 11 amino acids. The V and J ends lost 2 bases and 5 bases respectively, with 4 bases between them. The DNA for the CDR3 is TGTGCCAGCAGCTTTAGAACTGAAGCTTTCTTT. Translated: CASSFRTEAFF.